This T cell receptor (beta chain) was captured by sequencing in a study of Graves' ophthalmopathy and Graves' hyperthyroidism. General study points: The model flagged ophthalmopathy progression at roughly 64% sensitivity and 72% to 75% specificity.

PBMCs stemmed from over 8.5 ml of fresh peripheral blood. Germline CDR1 reads KGHDR; CDR2 reads SFDVKD. The ends were cut back, 7 bases at V and 0 bases at J, with 0 bases in the middle. CDR3 length: 11 residues. RNA transcripts provided the template for amplifying TCR beta CDR3 regions. First-round RT-PCR relied on HTBI primers, and a second-round multiplex PCR came next. TCRdb used MiXCR to reprocess the multiplex PCR reads, holding one entry per CDR3 protein. The table includes roughly 500,000 distinct CDR3 sequences, around 15% detected once. Concerning this clonotype itself: What it recognizes is unknown.

This receptor was obtained from a woman in her thirties with Graves' ophthalmopathy. The gene calls are TRBV24-1 and TRBJ1-3; D remains ambiguous. Sequencing input: blood. The CDR3 region is CATSSGNTIYF. DNA of the CDR3: TGTGCCACCAGCTCTGGAAACACCATATATTTT.